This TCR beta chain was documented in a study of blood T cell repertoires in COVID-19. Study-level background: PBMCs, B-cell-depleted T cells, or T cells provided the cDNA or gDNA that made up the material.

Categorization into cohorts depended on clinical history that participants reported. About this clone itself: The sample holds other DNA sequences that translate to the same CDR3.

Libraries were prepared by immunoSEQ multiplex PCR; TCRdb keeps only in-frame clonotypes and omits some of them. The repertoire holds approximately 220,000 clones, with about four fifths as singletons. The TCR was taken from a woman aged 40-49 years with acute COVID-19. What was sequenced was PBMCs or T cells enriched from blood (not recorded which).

For the CDR3, the DNA is TGTGCCAGCAGCGACCTGGGGTCCAGGGGCACTGAAGCTTTCTTT. As protein: CASSDLGSRGTEAFF. This chain uses TRBV4-2 with TRBJ1-1, with D perhaps TRBD1 (6 bases). In germline, CDR1 is LGHNA, CDR2 YNFKEQ. V was clipped by 5 bases and J by 4 bases, with 17 bases between them. CDR3 size: 15 residues.